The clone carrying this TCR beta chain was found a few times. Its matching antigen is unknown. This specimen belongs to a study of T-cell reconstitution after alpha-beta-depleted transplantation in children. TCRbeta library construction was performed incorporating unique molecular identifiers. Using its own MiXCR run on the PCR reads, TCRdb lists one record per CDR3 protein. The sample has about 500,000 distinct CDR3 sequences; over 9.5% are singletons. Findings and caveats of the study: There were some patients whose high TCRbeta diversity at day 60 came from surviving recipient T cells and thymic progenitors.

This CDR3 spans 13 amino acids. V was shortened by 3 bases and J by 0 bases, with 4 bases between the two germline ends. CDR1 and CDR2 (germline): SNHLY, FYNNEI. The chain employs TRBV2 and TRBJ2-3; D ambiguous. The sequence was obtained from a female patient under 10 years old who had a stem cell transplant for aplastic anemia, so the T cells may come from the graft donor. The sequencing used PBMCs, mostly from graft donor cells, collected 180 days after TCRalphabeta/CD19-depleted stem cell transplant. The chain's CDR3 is CASSDGSTDTQYF. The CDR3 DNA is TGTGCCAGCAGTGATGGGAGCACAGATACGCAGTATTTT.